The 7 T cell receptor beta chains listed next were all sequenced from one sample in a study of CD8+ T cells in alopecia areata. Noted time point: mouse skin 6 weeks after grafting, around onset of hair loss. It was cDNA, reverse transcribed from extracted RNA, that served as the sequencing template. The repertoire was sequenced with immunoSEQ multiplex PCR; TCRdb's copy has only in-frame clones and lacks some. There are several thousand clones in the sample, none observed a single time. The sequencing used skin, collected at week 6. The receptors derive from a C3H/HeJ mouse with alopecia areata. MHC haplotype: H2-k.

Note on this clone: Each gene name is a mouse one. From the germline J gene comes the end of the CDR3, since the read stops 4 residues before it. V usage is TRBV31 and J usage is TRBJ2-4; tentative D call: TRBD2 (5 bases). Looked up from germline, CDR1 is GKSSPN and CDR2 is SITVG. The CDR3 has 13 residues. V shed 4 bases and J shed 0 bases, with 8 bases lying between them. CDR3 amino acids: CAWNSGSQNTLYF. Partial CDR3 DNA: TGTGCCTGGAATTCTGGGAGTCAAAAC.

By sample share, this clone is large. Mouse germline and gene names are used. The read gets to within 4 residues of the CDR3 end, and the germline J gene fills in the rest. This chain links TRBV17 with TRBJ2-2; 10 bases fit TRBD1. V lost 0 bases to trimming and J lost 4 bases; unmatched junction nucleotides: 2. The CDR3 consists of 16 residues. Germline CDR1 MNHDT, CDR2 YYDKIL. Partial CDR3 DNA: TGTGCTAGCAGTAGAGACGGGACAGGGGTCACCGGG. Encoded protein: CASSRDGTGVTG. The full CDR3 sequence reads CASSRDGTGVTGQLYF.

This clone has a count of ten or more. Gene names are mouse gene names. The read terminates 3 residues ahead of where the CDR3 ends, so the germline J gene completes it. The chain combines TRBV1 with TRBJ1-6, with 7 nucleotides matching TRBD1. TRBJ1-6 is an ORF; its function is uncertain. Germline CDR1 reads NSQYPW; CDR2 reads LRSPGD (reference sequence). The CDR3 loop spans 15 amino acids. The junction had 3 bases not matched to a gene; V was cut back by 2 bases and J by 5 bases. CDR3 DNA, as far as it was read: TGCACCTGCAGTGCAACCGGGACAGATAATTCGCCC. Its translation: CTCSATGTDNSP. In full, the CDR3 is CTCSATGTDNSPLYF.

In its sample, this clone was seen many times. Mouse names are used for the genes. The CDR3 goes on 4 residues after the read ends, and that part is filled in from the germline J gene. Other DNA sequences in the same sample also yield this CDR3. V usage is TRBV19 and J usage is TRBJ1-2; D may be TRBD1 (6 bases). V was pared by 5 bases and J by 0 bases, with 11 bases between. This CDR3 has 14 amino acids. The V gene's germline CDR1 is FNHDT and CDR2 SITEND (reference sequence). CDR3 DNA (partial): TGTGCCAGCAGCCGGGACACCTCAAACTCC. Protein sequence: CASSRDTSNS. The entire CDR3 protein is CASSRDTSNSDYTF.

Concerning this clone itself: The gene symbols are mouse symbols. With the read ending 4 residues before the CDR3 end, the germline J gene is used to fill in that end. Other DNA sequences of this sample code for an identical CDR3. This chain uses TRBV1 with TRBJ2-7; D not resolved. From germline, CDR1 is NSQYPW and CDR2 LRSPGD (reference sequence). The CDR3 is 13 amino acids. With 3 bases removed from V and 0 bases from J, the gap between germline ends came to 6 bases. CDR3 loop: CTCSAQSSYEQYF. The DNA read from the CDR3 is TGCACCTGCAGTGCTCAGAGCTCCTAT.

A few counts support this clone. Gene names refer to mouse genes. The read ends 4 residues before the CDR3 terminus; that terminus is restored from the germline J gene. This rearrangement joins TRBV1 to TRBJ2-5, with 12 positions matching TRBD2. Germline V gene lookup returns CDR1 NSQYPW and CDR2 LRSPGD (reference sequence). The CDR3 is made up of 16 amino acids. CDR3 in amino acids: CTCSAPGLGGEDTQYF. CDR3 DNA, as far as it was read: TGCACCTGCAGTGCCCCGGGACTGGGGGGAGAAGAC.

In the case of this clone: Gene names denote mouse genes. The CDR3 end falls 4 residues outside the read, so it is completed with the germline J gene. The gene calls are TRBV13-1 and TRBJ2-5, with 9 bases that match TRBD1. With 0 bases clipped from V and 3 bases from J, the junction kept 2 bases outside the gene matches. Germline V gives CDR1 NSHNY, CDR2 SYGAGN. The length of the CDR3 is 15 residues. The CDR3 reads CASSDVGTGQDTQYF. The sequenced part of the CDR3 DNA is TGTGCCAGCAGTGATGTGGGGACAGGGCAAGAC.